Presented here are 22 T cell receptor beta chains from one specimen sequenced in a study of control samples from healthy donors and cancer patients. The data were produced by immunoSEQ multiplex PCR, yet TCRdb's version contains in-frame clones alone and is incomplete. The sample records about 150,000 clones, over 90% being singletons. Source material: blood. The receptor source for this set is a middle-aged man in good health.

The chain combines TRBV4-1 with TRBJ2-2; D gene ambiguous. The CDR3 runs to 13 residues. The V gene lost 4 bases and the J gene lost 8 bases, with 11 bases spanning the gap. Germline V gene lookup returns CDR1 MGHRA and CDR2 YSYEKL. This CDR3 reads CASSRTGGGELFF. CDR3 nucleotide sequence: TGCGCCAGCAGCCGGACGGGTGGGGGGGAGCTGTTTTTT.

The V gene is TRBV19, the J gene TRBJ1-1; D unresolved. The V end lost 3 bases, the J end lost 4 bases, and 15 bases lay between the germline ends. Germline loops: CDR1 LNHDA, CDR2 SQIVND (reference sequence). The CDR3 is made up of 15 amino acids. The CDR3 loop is CASSIQGSFGTEAFF. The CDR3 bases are TGTGCCAGTAGTATCCAAGGTTCCTTCGGCACTGAAGCTTTCTTT.

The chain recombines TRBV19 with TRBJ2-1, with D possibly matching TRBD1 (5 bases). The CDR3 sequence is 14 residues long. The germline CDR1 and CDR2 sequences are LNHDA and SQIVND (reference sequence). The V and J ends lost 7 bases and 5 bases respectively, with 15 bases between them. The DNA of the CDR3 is TGTGCCAGTACCTCCCAGGGTAGCAACAATGAGCAGTTCTTC. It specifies CASTSQGSNNEQFF.

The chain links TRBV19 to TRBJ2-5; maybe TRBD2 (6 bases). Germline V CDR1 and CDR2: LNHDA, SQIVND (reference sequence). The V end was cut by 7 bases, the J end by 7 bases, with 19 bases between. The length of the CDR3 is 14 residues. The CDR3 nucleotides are TGTGCCAGTAACGAGGGAGGCAGGATTGGGACCCAGTACTTC. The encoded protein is CASNEGGRIGTQYF.

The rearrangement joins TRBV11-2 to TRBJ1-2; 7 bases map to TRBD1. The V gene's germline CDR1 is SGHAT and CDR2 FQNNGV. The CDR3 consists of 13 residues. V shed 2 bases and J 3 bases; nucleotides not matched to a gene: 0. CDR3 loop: CASSLTGDYGYTF. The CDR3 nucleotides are TGTGCCAGCAGCTTAACAGGGGACTATGGCTACACCTTC.

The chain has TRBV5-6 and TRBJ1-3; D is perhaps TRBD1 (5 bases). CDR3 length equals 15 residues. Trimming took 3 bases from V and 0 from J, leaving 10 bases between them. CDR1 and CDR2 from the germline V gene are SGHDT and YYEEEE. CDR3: CASSYRGASGNTIYF. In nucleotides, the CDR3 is TGTGCCAGCAGCTACCGTGGGGCCTCTGGAAACACCATATATTTT.

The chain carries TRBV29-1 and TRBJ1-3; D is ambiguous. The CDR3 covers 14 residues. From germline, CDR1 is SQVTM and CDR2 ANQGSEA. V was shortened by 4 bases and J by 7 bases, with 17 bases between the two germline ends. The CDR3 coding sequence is TGCAGCGTTGGATCGGACTCCGACGGGAACACCATATATTTT. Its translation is CSVGSDSDGNTIYF.

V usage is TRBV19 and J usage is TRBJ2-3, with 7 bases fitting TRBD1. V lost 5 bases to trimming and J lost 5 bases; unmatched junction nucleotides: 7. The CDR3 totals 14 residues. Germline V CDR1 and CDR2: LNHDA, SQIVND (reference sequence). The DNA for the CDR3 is TGTGCCAGTAGTGTAGGGGCAGGGGGAGATACGCAGTATTTT. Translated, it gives CASSVGAGGDTQYF.

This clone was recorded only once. CDR3 amino acids: CASSHGTQQETQYF. As DNA, the CDR3 is TGTGCCAGCTCGCACGGGACACAACAAGAGACCCAGTACTTC. V and J are TRBV18 and TRBJ2-5; TRBD1 is a possible D gene (6 bases). Per germline, CDR1 KGHSH and CDR2 LQKENI. Trimming took 6 bases from V and 2 from J, leaving 13 bases between them. The CDR3 length is 14 residues.

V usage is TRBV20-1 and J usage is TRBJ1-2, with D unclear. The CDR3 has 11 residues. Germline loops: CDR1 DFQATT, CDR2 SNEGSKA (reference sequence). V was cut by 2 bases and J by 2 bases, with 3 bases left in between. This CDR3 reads CSARQNYGYTF. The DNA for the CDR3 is TGCAGTGCTAGACAGAACTATGGCTACACCTTC.

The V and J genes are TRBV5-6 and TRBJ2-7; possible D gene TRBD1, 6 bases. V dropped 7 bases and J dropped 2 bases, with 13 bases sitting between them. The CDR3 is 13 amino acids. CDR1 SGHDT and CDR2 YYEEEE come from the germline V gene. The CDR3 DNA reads TGTGCCAGCTCCCGGGGACATACCTACGAGCAGTACTTC. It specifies CASSRGHTYEQYF.

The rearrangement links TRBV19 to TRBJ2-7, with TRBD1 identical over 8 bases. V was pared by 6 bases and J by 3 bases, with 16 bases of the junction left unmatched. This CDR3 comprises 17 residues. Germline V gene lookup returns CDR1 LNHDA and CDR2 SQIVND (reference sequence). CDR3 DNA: TGTGCCAGTAGGAAAGCAGGTCGTGACAGGGGCGGCTACGAGCAGTACTTC. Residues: CASRKAGRDRGGYEQYF.

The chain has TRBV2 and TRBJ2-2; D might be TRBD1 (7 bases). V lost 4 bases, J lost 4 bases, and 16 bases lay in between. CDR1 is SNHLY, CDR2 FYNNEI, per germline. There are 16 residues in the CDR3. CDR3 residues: CASSGGGGGGTGELFF. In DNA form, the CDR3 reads TGTGCCAGCAGTGGGGGTGGAGGGGGCGGCACCGGGGAGCTGTTTTTT.

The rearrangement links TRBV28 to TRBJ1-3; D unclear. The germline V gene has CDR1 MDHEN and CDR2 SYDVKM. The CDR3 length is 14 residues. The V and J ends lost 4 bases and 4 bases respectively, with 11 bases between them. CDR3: CASSSFNRGNTIYF. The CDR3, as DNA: TGTGCCAGCAGTTCATTCAACCGGGGAAACACCATATATTTT.

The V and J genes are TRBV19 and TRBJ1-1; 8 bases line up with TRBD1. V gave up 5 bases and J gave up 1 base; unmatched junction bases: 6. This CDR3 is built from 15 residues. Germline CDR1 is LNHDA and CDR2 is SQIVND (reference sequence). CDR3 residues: CASSRQGAANTEAFF. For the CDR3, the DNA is TGTGCCAGTAGTCGGCAGGGGGCAGCGAACACTGAAGCTTTCTTT.

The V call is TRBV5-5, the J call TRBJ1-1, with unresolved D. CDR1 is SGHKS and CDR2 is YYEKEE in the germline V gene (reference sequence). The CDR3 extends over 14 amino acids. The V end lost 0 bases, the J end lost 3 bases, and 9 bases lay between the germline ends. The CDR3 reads CASSLDWAYTEAFF. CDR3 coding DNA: TGTGCCAGCAGCTTGGACTGGGCGTACACTGAAGCTTTCTTT.

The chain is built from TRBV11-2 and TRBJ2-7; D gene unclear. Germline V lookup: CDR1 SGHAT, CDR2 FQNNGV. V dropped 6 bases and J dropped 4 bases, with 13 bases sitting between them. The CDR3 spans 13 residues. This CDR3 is CASRPGRRYEQYF. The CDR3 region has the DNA TGTGCCAGCAGACCCGGACGTCGGTACGAGCAGTACTTC. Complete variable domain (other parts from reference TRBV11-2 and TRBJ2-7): EAGVAQSPRYKIIEKRQSVAFWCNPISGHATLYWYQQILGQGPKLLIQFQNNGVVDDSQLPKDRFSAERLKGVDSTLKIQPAKLEDSAVYLCASRPGRRYEQYFGPGTRLTVT.

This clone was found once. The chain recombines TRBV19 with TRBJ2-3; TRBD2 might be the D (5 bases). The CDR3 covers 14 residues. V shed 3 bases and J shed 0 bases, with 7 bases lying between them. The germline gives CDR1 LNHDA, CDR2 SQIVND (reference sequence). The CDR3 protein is CASSMRVSTDTQYF. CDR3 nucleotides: TGTGCCAGTAGTATGCGGGTGAGCACAGATACGCAGTATTTT.

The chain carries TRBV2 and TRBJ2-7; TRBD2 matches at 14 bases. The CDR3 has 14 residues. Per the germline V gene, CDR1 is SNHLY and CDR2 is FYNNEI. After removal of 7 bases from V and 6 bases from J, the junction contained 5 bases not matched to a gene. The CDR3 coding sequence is TGTGCCAGCACGGGACTAGCGGGAGTTGTCGAGCAGTACTTC. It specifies CASTGLAGVVEQYF.

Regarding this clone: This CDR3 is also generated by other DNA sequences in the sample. CDR3 nucleotide sequence: TGTGCCAGCTCACCACCGTCGCTAGCGGGAGCCGAGCAGTACTTC. The encoded protein is CASSPPSLAGAEQYF. This chain links TRBV18 with TRBJ2-7, with 10 positions matching TRBD2. Germline V gene data show CDR1 as KGHSH and CDR2 as LQKENI. J gave up 6 bases and V 0 bases, and 5 bases lay outside the gene matches. There are 15 residues in the CDR3.

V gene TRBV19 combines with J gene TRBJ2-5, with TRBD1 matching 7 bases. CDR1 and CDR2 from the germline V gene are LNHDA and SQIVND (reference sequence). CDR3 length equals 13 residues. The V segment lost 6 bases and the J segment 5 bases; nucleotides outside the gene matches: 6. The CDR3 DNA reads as TGTGCCAGTAGCTCCCAGGGGGTGGAGACCCAGTACTTC. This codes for CASSSQGVETQYF.

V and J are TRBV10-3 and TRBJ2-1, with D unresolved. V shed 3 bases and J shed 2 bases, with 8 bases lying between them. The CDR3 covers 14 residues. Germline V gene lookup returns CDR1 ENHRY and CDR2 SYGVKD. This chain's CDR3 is CAISDGRTYNEQFF. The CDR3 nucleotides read TGTGCCATCAGTGACGGGCGCACCTACAATGAGCAGTTCTTC.